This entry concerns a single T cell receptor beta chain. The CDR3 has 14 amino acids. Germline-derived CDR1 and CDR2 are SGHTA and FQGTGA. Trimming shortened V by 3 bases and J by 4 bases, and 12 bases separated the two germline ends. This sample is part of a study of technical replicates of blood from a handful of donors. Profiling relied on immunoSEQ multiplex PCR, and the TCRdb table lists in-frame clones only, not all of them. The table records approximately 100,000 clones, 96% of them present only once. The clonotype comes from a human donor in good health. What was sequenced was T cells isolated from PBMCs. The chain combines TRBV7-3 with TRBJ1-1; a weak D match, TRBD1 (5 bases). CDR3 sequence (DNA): TGTGCCAGCAGCTTTTACGGGGGAGCCACTGAAGCTTTCTTT. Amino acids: CASSFYGGATEAFF.